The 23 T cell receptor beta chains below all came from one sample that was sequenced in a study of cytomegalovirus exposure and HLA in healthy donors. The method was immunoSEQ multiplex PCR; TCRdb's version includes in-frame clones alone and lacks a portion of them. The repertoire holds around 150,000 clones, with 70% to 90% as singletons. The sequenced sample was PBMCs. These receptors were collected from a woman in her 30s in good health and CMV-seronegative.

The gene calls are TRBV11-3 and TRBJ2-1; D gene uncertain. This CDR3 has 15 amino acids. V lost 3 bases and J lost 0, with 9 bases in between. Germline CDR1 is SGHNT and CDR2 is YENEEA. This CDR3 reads CASSLMASSYNEQFF. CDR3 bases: TGTGCCAGCAGCTTGATGGCGTCCTCCTACAATGAGCAGTTCTTC.

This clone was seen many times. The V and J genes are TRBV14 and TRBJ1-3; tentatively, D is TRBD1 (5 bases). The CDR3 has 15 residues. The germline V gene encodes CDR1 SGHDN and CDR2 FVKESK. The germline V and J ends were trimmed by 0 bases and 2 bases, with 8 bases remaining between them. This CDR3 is CASSQDGGAGNTIYF. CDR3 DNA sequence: TGTGCCAGCAGCCAAGATGGGGGAGCTGGAAACACCATATATTTT.

In DNA form, the CDR3 reads TGTGCCAGCAGTGCCTCTAGCGGAAGAGAGACCCAGTACTTC. It is translated as CASSASSGRETQYF. This chain connects TRBV2 to TRBJ2-5; 7 nucleotides match TRBD2. The V segment lost 4 bases and the J segment 4 bases; nucleotides outside the gene matches: 6. From germline, CDR1 is SNHLY and CDR2 FYNNEI. This CDR3 spans 14 amino acids.

In nucleotides, the CDR3 is TGTGCCAGCAGTGAATCAGGGACAGGGTGGGATGAGCAGTTCTTC. Its protein product is CASSESGTGWDEQFF. This chain links TRBV2 with TRBJ2-1; 9 bases agree with TRBD1. Germline CDR1 and CDR2: SNHLY and FYNNEI. Trimming took 2 bases from V and 8 from J; bases not matched to a gene: 7. The CDR3 has 15 amino acids.

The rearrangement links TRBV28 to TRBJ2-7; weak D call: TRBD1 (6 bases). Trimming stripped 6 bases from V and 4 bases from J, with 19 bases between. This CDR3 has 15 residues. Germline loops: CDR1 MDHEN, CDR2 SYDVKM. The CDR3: CASRTGTSRQYEQYF. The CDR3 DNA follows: TGTGCCAGCAGGACAGGAACCTCCCGCCAATACGAGCAGTACTTC.

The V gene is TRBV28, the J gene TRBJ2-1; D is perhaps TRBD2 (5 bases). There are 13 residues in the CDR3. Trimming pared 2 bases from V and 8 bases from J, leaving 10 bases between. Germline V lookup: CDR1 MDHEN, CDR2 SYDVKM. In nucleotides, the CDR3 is TGTGCCAGCAGTTTAGGAGAGGGCGATGAGCAGTTCTTC. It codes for CASSLGEGDEQFF.

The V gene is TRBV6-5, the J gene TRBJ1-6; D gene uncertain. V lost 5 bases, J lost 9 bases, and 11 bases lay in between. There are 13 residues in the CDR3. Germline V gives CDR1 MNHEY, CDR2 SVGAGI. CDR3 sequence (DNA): TGTGCCAGCAGTGACATGTCAGGTTCACCCCTCCACTTT. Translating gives CASSDMSGSPLHF.

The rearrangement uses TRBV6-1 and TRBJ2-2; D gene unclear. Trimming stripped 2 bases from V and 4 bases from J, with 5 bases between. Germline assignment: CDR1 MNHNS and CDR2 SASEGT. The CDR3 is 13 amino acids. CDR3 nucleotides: TGTGCCAGCAGTGAATGGGGCACCGGGGAGCTGTTTTTT. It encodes CASSEWGTGELFF.

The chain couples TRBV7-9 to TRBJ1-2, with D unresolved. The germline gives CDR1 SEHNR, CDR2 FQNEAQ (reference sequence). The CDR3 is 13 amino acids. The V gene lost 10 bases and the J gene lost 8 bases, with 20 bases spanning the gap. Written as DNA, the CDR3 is TGTGCCACGACCGAGGCCGCCTTGGAGGGCTACACCTTC. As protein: CATTEAALEGYTF.

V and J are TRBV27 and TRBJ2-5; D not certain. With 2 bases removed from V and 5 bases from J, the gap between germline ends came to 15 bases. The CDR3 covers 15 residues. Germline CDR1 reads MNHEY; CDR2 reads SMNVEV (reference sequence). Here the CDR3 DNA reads TGTGCCAGCAGTTTAAGGCAGGACCCACGGGAGACCCAGTACTTC. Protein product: CASSLRQDPRETQYF.

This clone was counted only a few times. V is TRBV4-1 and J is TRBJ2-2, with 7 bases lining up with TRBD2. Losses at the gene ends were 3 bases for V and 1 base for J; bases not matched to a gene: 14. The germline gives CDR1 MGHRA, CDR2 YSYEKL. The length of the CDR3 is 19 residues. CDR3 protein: CASSHPGLRYRGNTGELFF. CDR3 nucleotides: TGCGCCAGCAGCCATCCGGGACTAAGGTATCGGGGGAACACCGGGGAGCTGTTTTTT.

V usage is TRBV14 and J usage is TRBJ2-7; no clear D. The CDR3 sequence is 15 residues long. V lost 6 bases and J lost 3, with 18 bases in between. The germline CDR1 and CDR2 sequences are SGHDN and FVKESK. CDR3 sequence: CASSPLGSKNYEQYF. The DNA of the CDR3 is TGTGCCAGCAGTCCCCTAGGCAGCAAAAACTACGAGCAGTACTTC.

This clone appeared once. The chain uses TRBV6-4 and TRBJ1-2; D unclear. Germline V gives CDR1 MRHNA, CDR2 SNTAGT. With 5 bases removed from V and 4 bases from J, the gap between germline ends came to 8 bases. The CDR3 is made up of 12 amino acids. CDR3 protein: CASSKDGYGYTF. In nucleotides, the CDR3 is TGTGCCAGCAGTAAGGACGGCTATGGCTACACCTTC.

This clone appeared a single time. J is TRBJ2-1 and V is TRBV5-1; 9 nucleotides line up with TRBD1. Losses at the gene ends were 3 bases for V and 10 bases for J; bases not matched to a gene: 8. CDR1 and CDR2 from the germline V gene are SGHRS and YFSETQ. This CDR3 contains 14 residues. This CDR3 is CASSSGTGPQEQFF. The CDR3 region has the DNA TGCGCCAGCAGCTCCGGGACAGGGCCTCAAGAGCAGTTCTTC.

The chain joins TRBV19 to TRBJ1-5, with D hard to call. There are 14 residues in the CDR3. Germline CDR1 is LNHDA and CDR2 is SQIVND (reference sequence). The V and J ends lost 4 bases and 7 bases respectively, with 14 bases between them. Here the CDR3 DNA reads TGTGCCAGTAGTACGGACTCCAGGTACCAGCCCCAGCATTTT. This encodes CASSTDSRYQPQHF.

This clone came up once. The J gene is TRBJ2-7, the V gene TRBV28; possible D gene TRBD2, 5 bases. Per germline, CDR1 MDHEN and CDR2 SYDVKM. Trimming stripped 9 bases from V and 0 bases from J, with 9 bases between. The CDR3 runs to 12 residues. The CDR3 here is CASLGSSYEQYF. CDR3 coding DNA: TGTGCCAGTCTAGGGAGCTCCTACGAGCAGTACTTC.

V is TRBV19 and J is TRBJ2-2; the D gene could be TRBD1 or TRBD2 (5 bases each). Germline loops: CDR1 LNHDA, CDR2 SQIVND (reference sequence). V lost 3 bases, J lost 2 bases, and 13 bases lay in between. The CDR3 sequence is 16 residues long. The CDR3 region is CASSIPRDLNTGELFF. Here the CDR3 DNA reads TGTGCCAGTAGTATTCCCCGGGACCTAAACACCGGGGAGCTGTTTTTT.

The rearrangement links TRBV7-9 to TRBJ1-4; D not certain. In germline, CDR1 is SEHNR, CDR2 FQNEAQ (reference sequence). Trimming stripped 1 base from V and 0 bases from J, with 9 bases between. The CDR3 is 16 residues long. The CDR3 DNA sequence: TGTGCCAGCAGCTTAGTAAATGGAGCAACTAATGAAAAACTGTTTTTT. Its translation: CASSLVNGATNEKLFF.

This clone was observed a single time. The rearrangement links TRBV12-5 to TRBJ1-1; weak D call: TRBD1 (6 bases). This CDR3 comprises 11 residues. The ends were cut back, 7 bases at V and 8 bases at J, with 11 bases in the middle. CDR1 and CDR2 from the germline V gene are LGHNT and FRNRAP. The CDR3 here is CASAPDREAFF. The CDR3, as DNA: TGTGCTAGTGCACCAGACAGGGAAGCTTTCTTT.

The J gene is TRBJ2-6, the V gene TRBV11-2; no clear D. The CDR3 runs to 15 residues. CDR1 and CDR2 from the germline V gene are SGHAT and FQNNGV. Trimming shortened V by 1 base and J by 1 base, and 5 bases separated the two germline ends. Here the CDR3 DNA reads TGTGCCAGCAGCTTAGGAGTTTCTGGGGCCAACGTCCTGACTTTC. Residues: CASSLGVSGANVLTF.

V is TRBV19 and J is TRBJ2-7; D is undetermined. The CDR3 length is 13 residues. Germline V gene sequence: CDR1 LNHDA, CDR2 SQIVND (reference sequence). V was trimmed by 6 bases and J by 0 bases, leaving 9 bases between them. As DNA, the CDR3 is TGTGCCAGTAGAGATCCAAGCTCCTACGAGCAGTACTTC. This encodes CASRDPSSYEQYF.

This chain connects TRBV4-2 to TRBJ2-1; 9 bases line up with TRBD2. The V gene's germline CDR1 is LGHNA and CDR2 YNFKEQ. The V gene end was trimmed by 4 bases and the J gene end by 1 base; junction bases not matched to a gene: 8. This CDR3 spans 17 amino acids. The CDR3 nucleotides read TGTGCCAGCAGCCCGCTACATAGCGGGGGATCCTACAATGAGCAGTTCTTC. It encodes CASSPLHSGGSYNEQFF.

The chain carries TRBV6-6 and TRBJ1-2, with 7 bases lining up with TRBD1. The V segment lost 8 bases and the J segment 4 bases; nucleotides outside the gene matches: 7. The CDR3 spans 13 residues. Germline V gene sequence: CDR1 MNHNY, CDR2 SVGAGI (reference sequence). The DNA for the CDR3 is TGTGCCAGCGGCAGACAGGGCACCTATGGCTACACCTTC. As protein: CASGRQGTYGYTF.